This record concerns one TCR beta chain sequence. This specimen comes from a study of cytomegalovirus exposure and HLA in healthy donors. In the study overall: Among about 400 genotyped donors, around 80% fell in the Caucasian-associated ancestry cluster.

Germline CDR1 is MDHEN and CDR2 is SYDVKM. V was clipped by 6 bases and J by 3 bases; unmatched bases: 9. The CDR3 sequence is 16 residues long. 60 Vbeta and 13 Jbeta primers were used in PCR. Measured with immunoSEQ multiplex PCR; TCRdb has only the in-frame clones, and not every one. The sample includes 100,000 or so clones, approximately 77% of them seen just once. The receptor was isolated from a male donor in good health and CMV-seropositive. The V gene is TRBV28, the J gene TRBJ2-3, with 10 positions matching TRBD1. Source material: PBMCs. DNA for the CDR3: TGTGCCAGCAGCCCGGCTGTGGACAGGGGGACAGATACGCAGTATTTT. This gives the protein CASSPAVDRGTDTQYF.